This paragraph covers one TCR beta chain sequence. What antigen it recognizes has not been identified. Base qualities are not recorded, but no much larger clone differs from it by a single base. This sample includes further DNA sequences coding for the same CDR3. From the cysteine through the phenylalanine, the CDR3 covers 13 amino acids. Just the 39-base CDR3 DNA is kept, in frame starting at base 1. Per the germline V gene, SGHDT is the CDR1 and YYEEEE is the CDR2. Deletion took 0 bases off V and 5 bases off J, with a span of 5 bases between the germline ends. The immunoSEQ Assay was used to immunosequence TCRbeta CDR3 regions from genomic DNA. Prior to high-throughput sequencing, genomic DNA was amplified by bias-controlled multiplex PCR. The published analysis was carried out like this. To quantify the absolute abundance of each unique TCRbeta CDR3 region, the sequences were collapsed and filtered. Clonality, defined as 1 minus Pielou's evenness, was calculated using only productive rearrangements. Clones with significantly greater frequencies in on-treatment versus baseline samples were identified using a previously published method. Entries here come from immuneACCESS through TCRdb and include only in-frame sequences with V and J called. Some clones fail to appear in such tables; in the studies checked, an unresolved V gene covers under half of the shortfall, and the cause of the remainder is unknown. That table supplies the V and J calls and clone size; D and trimming were determined from the DNA. The sample contains more than 7,500 clones, around 70% of them found a single time. 24% of the sample comes from the top ten.

The intended sense of this specimen's treatment or condition label: randomized to nivolumab then ipilimumab (arm A) or the reverse (arm B). Prior DNA-damaging chemotherapy had not been received by any trial patient. On a FACS Aria II flow cytometer, live CD3+CD8+ cells that were negative for CD19 and CD56 were sorted from thawed PBMCs. The samples were obtained from melanoma patients enrolled in CheckMate 064, an open-label, randomized phase II trial testing sequential checkpoint blockade. Leukapheresis was used to collect peripheral blood mononuclear cells, which were then purified with Ficoll-Paque and frozen in human serum with about 10% DMSO. Purity of sorted blood CD3+CD8+ cells was verified at >95% immediately after sorting, followed by DNA extraction. The entry originates in a study of sequential checkpoint blockade in melanoma (dated by TCRdb to between 2018 and 2021). Turning to the overall study: Using 1:1 randomization, the trial assigned patients either to first-line nivolumab followed by ipilimumab (arm A) or to ipilimumab followed by nivolumab (arm B). Maintenance nivolumab came after both trial sequences. Overall study results and their limits: The model for predicting response that combines TCR metrics with mutation burden needs to be validated in larger, independent patient cohorts.

Rearrangement joined TRBV5-6 to TRBJ2-2; the D segment cannot be called with confidence. This specimen was CD8+ T cells sorted from blood (inferred from file names), taken from a patient given nivolumab and ipilimumab in sequence. The source is a human donor with melanoma. At the DNA level, the sequence is TGTGCCAGCAGCTTGGGCGAGACCGGGGAGCTGTTTTTT. Its protein product is CASSLGETGELFF.